A selection of T cell receptor beta chains follows, all from one sample in a study of blood T cell repertoires in COVID-19. Repertoires were generated with immunoSEQ multiplex PCR, while TCRdb's copy carries only in-frame clones and drops some. The sample contains approximately 300,000 clones, roughly 90% of which appear only once. The source material was PBMCs or T cells enriched from blood (not recorded which). These receptors were collected from a man aged 55 to 70 who had recovered from COVID-19. Each CDR3 is given with its conserved first and last residue.

j_call: TRBJ2-2; v_call: TRBV11-2; cdr3_aa: CASIRSPREDTGELFF
j_call: TRBJ2-1; v_call: TRBV10-3; cdr3_aa: CAIRDRGYHNEQFF
j_call: TRBJ1-2; v_call: TRBV4-1; cdr3_aa: CASSQPTQGARYGYTF
j_call: TRBJ1-3; v_call: TRBV2; cdr3_aa: CANSFPGNTIYF
j_call: TRBJ1-2; v_call: TRBV10-3; cdr3_aa: CAISGPPLLGRYGYTF
j_call: TRBJ2-1; v_call: TRBV9; cdr3_aa: CASSAPGGLYNEQFF
j_call: TRBJ2-2; v_call: TRBV18; cdr3_aa: CASNRVANTGELFF
j_call: TRBJ1-2; v_call: TRBV5-4; cdr3_aa: CASSSSARTYGYTF
j_call: TRBJ2-5; v_call: TRBV15; cdr3_aa: CATSQGLAGTQETQYF
j_call: TRBJ1-5; v_call: TRBV10-3; cdr3_aa: CAIGRDPNQPQHF
j_call: TRBJ2-1; v_call: TRBV7-3; cdr3_aa: CASSLTGTSAYNEQFF
j_call: TRBJ2-7; v_call: TRBV19; cdr3_aa: CASNARGQSYEQYF
j_call: TRBJ2-5; v_call: TRBV5-4; cdr3_aa: CASSLGGAVTETQYF
j_call: TRBJ1-4; v_call: TRBV25-1; cdr3_aa: CASGRTGPSEKLFF
j_call: TRBJ2-3; v_call: TRBV7-6; cdr3_aa: CASSLYSGRALDTQYF
j_call: TRBJ2-1; v_call: TRBV5-1; cdr3_aa: CASSNGLADYNEQFF
j_call: TRBJ2-3; v_call: TRBV29-1; cdr3_aa: CSVARAGVTDTQYF
j_call: TRBJ1-5; v_call: TRBV11-1; cdr3_aa: CASSLAAGGQPQHF
j_call: TRBJ1-4; v_call: TRBV9; cdr3_aa: CASSVLRRGGEKLFF
j_call: TRBJ2-7; v_call: TRBV7-9; cdr3_aa: CASSKRQGAYEQYF
j_call: TRBJ2-1; v_call: TRBV6-1; cdr3_aa: CASSENPGPGSEQFF
j_call: TRBJ1-5; v_call: TRBV4-1; cdr3_aa: CASSQDFQGYSNQPQHF
j_call: TRBJ2-1; v_call: TRBV11-2; cdr3_aa: CASSLVRGLGWFEQFF
j_call: TRBJ1-1; v_call: TRBV11-2; cdr3_aa: CASSPGGRRNTEAFF
j_call: TRBJ2-7; v_call: TRBV5-1; cdr3_aa: CASSLGGLADLTSYEQYF
j_call: TRBJ1-4; v_call: TRBV4-3; cdr3_aa: CASSPTSRGTNEKLFF
j_call: TRBJ1-2; v_call: TRBV28; cdr3_aa: CAVTGNYGYTF
j_call: TRBJ2-2; v_call: TRBV19; cdr3_aa: CASSIDPPGSFRVIGELFF
j_call: TRBJ1-1; v_call: TRBV19; cdr3_aa: CTSRRGQTEAFF
j_call: TRBJ1-3; v_call: TRBV6-1; cdr3_aa: CASSEGVFSGNTIYF
j_call: TRBJ1-2; v_call: TRBV19; cdr3_aa: CASSIGAAFPSNYGYTF
j_call: TRBJ2-1; v_call: TRBV7-3; cdr3_aa: CASSLTYQGAYEQFF
j_call: TRBJ1-5; v_call: TRBV6-2/TRBV6-3; cdr3_aa: CASSYANQYYSNQPQHF
j_call: TRBJ1-1; v_call: TRBV12-5; cdr3_aa: CASGLVGGGVNTEAFF
j_call: TRBJ2-3; v_call: TRBV28; cdr3_aa: CASTRLAGALYTQYF
j_call: TRBJ1-2; v_call: TRBV13; cdr3_aa: CASRTAGVTYGYTF
j_call: TRBJ2-7; v_call: TRBV27; cdr3_aa: CASSRGYEQYF
j_call: TRBJ2-1; v_call: TRBV7-3; cdr3_aa: CASSPSRGGHEQFF
j_call: TRBJ1-2; v_call: TRBV9; cdr3_aa: CASSSDVGGNHTF
j_call: TRBJ2-3; v_call: TRBV7-2; cdr3_aa: CASSLTSRADTQYF
j_call: TRBJ1-4; v_call: TRBV4-1; cdr3_aa: CASSQEPATNEKLFF
j_call: TRBJ1-6; v_call: TRBV5-4; cdr3_aa: CASSSDSRNNSPLHF
j_call: TRBJ1-1; v_call: TRBV4-3; cdr3_aa: CASSQETGPNTEAFF
j_call: TRBJ1-6; v_call: TRBV16; cdr3_aa: CASSQGTGVGSPLHF
j_call: TRBJ2-7; v_call: TRBV6-1; cdr3_aa: CASSGPNGQGRDEQYF
j_call: TRBJ2-1; v_call: TRBV9; cdr3_aa: CASSGTLGLAGGRGYNEQFF
j_call: TRBJ2-5; v_call: TRBV19; cdr3_aa: CASTPGGRELQETQYF
j_call: TRBJ1-2; v_call: TRBV7-8; cdr3_aa: CASSLQANYGYTF
j_call: TRBJ1-4; v_call: TRBV5-1; cdr3_aa: CASSLFTGEKLFF